The 10 T cell receptor beta chains below all came from one sample that was sequenced in a study of T cell responses to AZD1222 COVID-19 vaccine. The assay was immunoSEQ multiplex PCR, and TCRdb's table has in-frame clones only and misses some. This table has around 100,000 clones, about nine tenths appearing once. The sequences come from peripheral blood, collected on day 0 of AZD1222 vaccination. These receptors were obtained from an adult in good health.

The V and J genes are TRBV3-1 (or the pseudogene TRBV3-2) and TRBJ2-5; D is unresolved. From germline, CDR1 is LGHDT and CDR2 YNNKEL (reference sequence). Trimming removed 0 bases from V and 4 bases from J, with 9 bases in between. This CDR3 comprises 14 residues. CDR3 DNA: TGTGCCAGCAGCCAAGAGCAATGGGGAGAGACCCAGTACTTC. Translation gives CASSQEQWGETQYF.

The chain combines TRBV10-1 with TRBJ1-5; maybe TRBD1 (5 bases). Germline lookup yields CDR1 WNHNN and CDR2 SYGVQD (reference sequence). V lost 0 bases and J 5 bases, leaving 17 bases between the germline ends. This CDR3 spans 17 amino acids. CDR3 protein: CASSESIPGQMDQPQHF. CDR3 nucleotides: TGCGCCAGCAGTGAGTCGATCCCAGGGCAGATGGATCAGCCCCAGCATTTT.

The CDR3 nucleotides read TGTGCCAGCAGTCCCCCCGACACTATCTATGGCTACACCTTC. This translates into CASSPPDTIYGYTF. The chain has TRBV6-5 and TRBJ1-2, with D hard to call. Germline loops: CDR1 MNHEY, CDR2 SVGAGI. CDR3 length equals 14 residues. Trimming took 5 bases from V and 4 from J, leaving 14 bases between them.

This clone was found once. V is TRBV7-6 and J is TRBJ2-2; D is possibly TRBD1 or TRBD2 (5 bases each). This CDR3 is 19 amino acids long. V was cut by 4 bases and J by 4 bases, with 25 bases left in between. Germline values: CDR1 SGHVS, CDR2 FNYEAQ. CDR3 region: CASSSLGEGLPPGTGELFF. CDR3 nucleotides: TGTGCCAGCAGCTCATTGGGGGAAGGACTCCCACCGGGCACCGGGGAGCTGTTTTTT.

This clone appeared once. The V and J genes are TRBV7-2 and TRBJ2-1; the D gene is possibly TRBD2 (5 bases). CDR1 is SGHTA, CDR2 FQGNSA, per germline. V was trimmed by 4 bases and J by 7 bases, leaving 20 bases between them. The CDR3 covers 16 residues. The CDR3 region is CASSSQMGAEKNEQFF. The CDR3 region has the DNA TGTGCCAGCAGCTCCCAGATGGGAGCGGAGAAGAATGAGCAGTTCTTC.

This chain uses TRBV5-1 with TRBJ1-1; 9 bases align to TRBD1. This CDR3 is built from 16 residues. The V and J ends lost 4 bases and 1 base, in that order; junction bases with no gene match: 8. Germline values: CDR1 SGHRS, CDR2 YFSETQ. This chain's CDR3 is CASSISTGQGNTEAFF. For the CDR3, the DNA is TGCGCCAGCAGCATCTCAACGGGACAGGGGAACACTGAAGCTTTCTTT.

The chain carries TRBV18 and TRBJ1-5, with D perhaps TRBD1 (5 bases). The CDR3 is 15 residues long. The V gene's germline CDR1 is KGHSH and CDR2 LQKENI. The V and J ends lost 3 bases and 13 bases respectively, with 22 bases between them. The CDR3 region is CASSPAAAHLGAQHF. The CDR3 nucleotides read TGTGCCAGCTCACCGGCAGCCGCTCACTTAGGGGCGCAGCATTTT.

The chain carries TRBV10-3 and TRBJ1-1; 10 bases align to TRBD1. Germline V lookup: CDR1 ENHRY, CDR2 SYGVKD. The CDR3 runs 15 residues. J gave up 4 bases and V 3 bases, and 5 bases lay outside the gene matches. The CDR3 DNA is TGTGCCATCAGTGACGCCGGGACAGGGGTCACTGAAGCTTTCTTT. Translation gives CAISDAGTGVTEAFF.

This clone was seen once. V is TRBV16 and J is TRBJ1-1; 8 positions match TRBD1. Germline loops: CDR1 KGHSY, CDR2 FQNENV. V lost 2 bases to trimming and J lost 11 bases; unmatched junction nucleotides: 7. The CDR3 contains 13 residues. In DNA form, the CDR3 reads TGTGCCAGCAGCCAACAGGGGGCCAGAGAGGCTTTCTTT. It encodes CASSQQGAREAFF.

This clone was seen a handful of times. This chain uses TRBV7-2 with TRBJ1-6, with D perhaps matching TRBD1 (5 bases). V shed 5 bases and J shed 7 bases, with 27 bases lying between them. The length of the CDR3 is 19 residues. Germline-derived CDR1 and CDR2 are SGHTA and FQGNSA. The CDR3 DNA reads TGTGCCAGCAGCGCGCGGGACGTCTGGGGGGAAGAGACGAATTCACCCCTCCACTTT. Translated, it gives CASSARDVWGEETNSPLHF.